The 25 T cell receptor beta chains below all came from one sample that was sequenced in a study of blood T cell repertoires in COVID-19. The repertoire was sequenced with immunoSEQ multiplex PCR; TCRdb's copy has only in-frame clones and lacks some. The repertoire has some 96,000 clones, around four fifths of them found once; the top ten carry roughly a third. Sequences were obtained from peripheral blood. The receptors were sampled from a man between 65 and 79 years old with active or convalescent COVID-19.

The genes are TRBV6-1 and TRBJ1-2, with 7 nucleotides matching TRBD1. With 3 bases clipped from V and 6 bases from J, the junction kept 7 bases outside the gene matches. Per the germline V gene, CDR1 is MNHNS and CDR2 is SASEGT. The CDR3 is 14 residues long. In DNA form, the CDR3 reads TGTGCCAGCAGTGAGGGGGCAGGGGGACATGGCTACACCTTC. As protein: CASSEGAGGHGYTF.

J is TRBJ2-7 and V is TRBV29-1, with a possible D match to TRBD2 (7 bases). V was clipped by 6 bases and J by 4 bases, with 19 bases between them. Germline assignment: CDR1 SQVTM and CDR2 ANQGSEA. There are 14 residues in the CDR3. The CDR3 protein is CSVGGGGGSYEQYF. In DNA form, the CDR3 reads TGCAGCGTCGGCGGCGGGGGCGGGAGTTACGAGCAGTACTTC.

The gene calls are TRBV7-3 and TRBJ2-1, with a weak D call TRBD1 (5 bases). The CDR3 has 15 residues. The germline gives CDR1 SGHTA, CDR2 FQGTGA. Between the trimmed V and J ends, which lost 3 bases and 4 bases, there was a span of 13 bases. CDR3 loop: CASSLLWGGYNEQFF. Here the CDR3 DNA reads TGTGCCAGCAGCTTGTTGTGGGGCGGTTACAATGAGCAGTTCTTC.

The gene calls are TRBV2 and TRBJ1-2; TRBD1 might be the D (6 bases). Germline V gene data show CDR1 as SNHLY and CDR2 as FYNNEI. The CDR3 extends over 16 amino acids. Trimming took 0 bases from V and 8 from J, leaving 19 bases between them. CDR3 in amino acids: CASSEAWAGAGKGYTF. The CDR3, as DNA: TGTGCCAGCAGTGAAGCTTGGGCGGGGGCAGGGAAGGGCTACACCTTC.

The chain links TRBV5-1 to TRBJ2-3, with D maybe TRBD1 (5 bases). The CDR3 contains 15 residues. The germline CDR1 and CDR2 sequences are SGHRS and YFSETQ. Trimming removed 0 bases from V and 8 bases from J, with 16 bases in between. CDR3 amino acids: CASSLAAADRGTQYF. The CDR3 nucleotides read TGCGCCAGCAGCTTGGCCGCGGCCGACAGAGGTACGCAGTATTTT.

The chain uses TRBV27 and TRBJ2-1, with TRBD2 matching over 13 bases. The J segment lost 7 bases and the V segment lost 6 bases, leaving 3 bases of the junction unmatched. The CDR3 spans 14 residues. Germline values: CDR1 MNHEY, CDR2 SMNVEV (reference sequence). The CDR3 region has the DNA TGTGCCAGCAGCTGGACTAGCGGGAGAAATGAGCAGTTCTTC. Translating it yields CASSWTSGRNEQFF.

This clone appeared a single time. The genes are TRBV7-6 and TRBJ2-7; a weak D match, TRBD1 (6 bases). Trimming removed 3 bases from V and 0 bases from J, with 18 bases in between. The germline V gene encodes CDR1 SGHVS and CDR2 FNYEAQ. The CDR3 extends over 17 amino acids. The CDR3 sequence is CASSFSTGIGSSYEQYF. The CDR3 coding sequence is TGTGCCAGCAGCTTCTCCACAGGGATCGGCAGCTCCTACGAGCAGTACTTC.

About this clone: One junction end disagrees with the germline gene, perhaps due to a read error. This sequence joins TRBV6-5 and TRBJ1-6, with D unresolved. CDR3 length: 16 amino acids. Germline V gives CDR1 MNHEY, CDR2 SVGAGI. CDR3 sequence (DNA): TGTGCCAGCAGTCACTCCACCCCTGGGGAGGGTTCACCCCTCCACTTT. Its protein product is CASSHSTPGEGSPLHF.

The V call is TRBV7-9, the J call TRBJ2-7; D gene unclear. The CDR3 contains 12 residues. The germline CDR1 and CDR2 sequences are SEHNR and FQNEAQ (reference sequence). Trimming took off 4 bases at V and 6 bases at J, with 10 bases between the two ends. CDR3 in amino acids: CASSSVVGEQYF. The CDR3 coding sequence is TGTGCCAGCAGCTCGGTGGTCGGCGAGCAGTACTTC. The full variable domain, completed using reference TRBV7-9 and TRBJ2-7, is DTGVSQNPRHKITKRGQNVTFRCDPISEHNRLYWYRQTLGQGPEFLTYFQNEAQLEKSRLLSDRFSAERPKGSFSTLEIQRTEQGDSAMYLCASSSVVGEQYFGPGTRLTVT.

This clone was recorded only once. Germline is not matched at one junction end, which may reflect a read error. The rearrangement links TRBV28 to TRBJ1-1; D remains unclear. The CDR3 spans 14 residues. Germline assignment: CDR1 MDHEN and CDR2 SYDVKM. DNA for the CDR3: TGTGCCAGCAGTTTAGGGCGCATGAACCCTGAAGCTTTCTTT. It translates to CASSLGRMNPEAFF.

This clone appeared a few times. The chain combines TRBV27 with TRBJ2-3, with a tentative D call TRBD2 (5 bases). This CDR3 contains 16 residues. CDR1 and CDR2 (germline): MNHEY, SMNVEV (reference sequence). Trimming pared 5 bases from V and 1 base from J, leaving 16 bases between. CDR3 DNA sequence: TGTGCCAGCAGTCCCCGAGGGAGCGGCCGCACAGATACGCAGTATTTT. Amino acids: CASSPRGSGRTDTQYF.

The J gene is TRBJ1-2, the V gene TRBV11-2; D unclear. V was shortened by 5 bases and J by 4 bases, with 14 bases between the two germline ends. The CDR3 is 14 residues long. Germline V CDR1 and CDR2: SGHAT, FQNNGV. CDR3 in DNA: TGTGCCAGCAGCCCTTTTCTCGCTACCTATGGCTACACCTTC. This sequence encodes CASSPFLATYGYTF.

V gene TRBV7-8 combines with J gene TRBJ2-7, with TRBD2 identical over 10 bases. The germline CDR1 and CDR2 sequences are SGHVS and FQNEAQ. CDR3 length: 15 amino acids. V was pared by 2 bases and J by 3 bases, with 4 bases of the junction left unmatched. CDR3 nucleotide sequence: TGTGCCAGCAGCTTAATGCTAGCGGGAGTCTACGAGCAGTACTTC. Amino acids: CASSLMLAGVYEQYF. The full variable domain, completed using reference TRBV7-8 and TRBJ2-7, is GAGVSQSPRYKVAKRGQDVALRCDPISGHVSLFWYQQALGQGPEFLTYFQNEAQLDKSGLPSDRFFAERPEGSVSTLKIQRTQQEDSAVYLCASSLMLAGVYEQYFGPGTRLTVT.

V gene TRBV19 combines with J gene TRBJ2-7; 9 bases agree with TRBD1. The J segment lost 3 bases and the V segment lost 3 bases, leaving 12 bases of the junction unmatched. Germline V CDR1 and CDR2: LNHDA, SQIVND (reference sequence). The CDR3 is 17 residues long. CDR3 bases: TGTGCCAGTAGTATTAAACCCCCGGGACAGGGTATCTACGAGCAGTACTTC. The encoded protein is CASSIKPPGQGIYEQYF. Based on the CDR3 plus reference TRBV19 and TRBJ2-7, the full variable domain is DGGITQSPKYLFRKEGQNVTLSCEQNLNHDAMYWYRQDPGQGLRLIYYSQIVNDFQKGDIAEGYSVSREKKESFPLTVTSAQKNPTAFYLCASSIKPPGQGIYEQYFGPGTRLTVT.

The chain uses TRBV5-8 and TRBJ2-3; TRBD1 might be the D (6 bases). The V and J ends lost 7 bases and 2 bases respectively, with 17 bases between them. The CDR3 length is 15 residues. The germline V gene has CDR1 SGHTS and CDR2 YDEGEE. DNA for the CDR3: TGTGCCAGCTGGGATCGGGACAAACTCACAGATACGCAGTATTTT. Encoded protein: CASWDRDKLTDTQYF.

The rearrangement joins TRBV5-5 to TRBJ1-1; D possibly corresponds to TRBD1 (6 bases). Germline V lookup: CDR1 SGHKS, CDR2 YYEKEE (reference sequence). The V and J ends lost 3 bases and 1 base respectively, with 13 bases between them. This CDR3 is 15 amino acids long. Here the CDR3 reads CASSSLQGWNTEAFF. The CDR3 nucleotides are TGTGCCAGCAGCTCTCTACAGGGTTGGAACACTGAAGCTTTCTTT.

The gene calls are TRBV5-1 and TRBJ2-7; possible D gene TRBD1, 5 bases. The CDR3 consists of 15 residues. V was trimmed by 1 base and J by 5 bases, leaving 16 bases between them. Germline V gene lookup returns CDR1 SGHRS and CDR2 YFSETQ. CDR3 nucleotide sequence: TGCGCCAGCAGCTTGATGGGGCAGGGTTTAAACGAGCAGTACTTC. Protein product: CASSLMGQGLNEQYF.

The chain employs TRBV5-4 and TRBJ2-2, with a possible D match to TRBD1 (5 bases). V lost 1 base and J lost 1, with 8 bases in between. The CDR3 is 15 amino acids. Germline CDR1 is SGHNT and CDR2 is YYREEE (reference sequence). The CDR3 reads CASSLPGKNTGELFF. The CDR3, as DNA: TGTGCCAGCAGCTTGCCAGGGAAGAACACCGGGGAGCTGTTTTTT.

This clone appeared a single time. V usage is TRBV6-2 or TRBV6-3 and J usage is TRBJ1-5; 7 nucleotides match TRBD1. The CDR3 covers 14 residues. Trimming removed 4 bases from V and 3 bases from J; junction bases left unmatched: 3. The germline CDR1 and CDR2 sequences are MNHEY and SVGEGT. The CDR3 nucleotides read TGTGCCAGCAGTTCGGGACAGTTCAATCAGCCCCAGCATTTT. Amino acids: CASSSGQFNQPQHF.

V is TRBV30 and J is TRBJ2-7, with D possibly matching TRBD2 (6 bases). Germline V gives CDR1 GTSNPN, CDR2 SVGIG (reference sequence). The CDR3 is 13 residues long. V shed 0 bases and J shed 7 bases, with 13 bases lying between them. The DNA for the CDR3 is TGTGCCTGGAGTGTCGACTCACGGGGGGAGCAGTACTTC. Its protein is CAWSVDSRGEQYF.

To note about this clone: The sample contains more than one DNA sequence encoding this CDR3. The CDR3 is CASSRDTVNTEAFF. In nucleotides, the CDR3 is TGTGCCAGTAGTCGCGATACAGTTAACACTGAAGCTTTCTTT. The chain has TRBV19 and TRBJ1-1, with D hard to call. The CDR3 is 14 residues long. Per the germline V gene, CDR1 is LNHDA and CDR2 is SQIVND (reference sequence). V was cut by 5 bases and J by 2 bases, with 12 bases left in between.

This clone was counted only a few times. V usage is TRBV28 and J usage is TRBJ1-5, with D possibly matching TRBD1 (6 bases). The germline V and J ends were trimmed by 5 bases and 4 bases, with 18 bases remaining between them. This CDR3 region has 16 residues. Germline V lookup: CDR1 MDHEN, CDR2 SYDVKM. As DNA, the CDR3 is TGTGCCAGCAGTCTCCCGTCGACAGGCTCAAATCAGCCCCAGCATTTT. Protein: CASSLPSTGSNQPQHF.

The chain combines TRBV5-6 with TRBJ2-7; tentatively, D is TRBD1 (6 bases). In germline, CDR1 is SGHDT, CDR2 YYEEEE. This CDR3 spans 14 amino acids. Trimming cost V 0 bases and J 1 base, with 8 bases left between them. The CDR3 reads CASSLVQGSYEQYF. In nucleotides, the CDR3 is TGTGCCAGCAGCTTGGTGCAGGGGTCCTACGAGCAGTACTTC.

This chain uses TRBV6-2 or TRBV6-3 with TRBJ2-7; 9 nucleotides match TRBD1. Per germline, CDR1 MNHEY and CDR2 SVGEGT. With 6 bases clipped from V and 3 bases from J, the junction kept 9 bases outside the gene matches. The CDR3 is 15 residues long. The chain's CDR3 is CASSKPGTGHYEQYF. In nucleotides, the CDR3 is TGTGCCAGCAGCAAGCCCGGGACAGGGCACTACGAGCAGTACTTC.

The V and J genes are TRBV24-1 and TRBJ2-3; 8 nucleotides match TRBD1. V dropped 5 bases and J dropped 0; count of bases not matched to a gene: 6. There are 16 residues in the CDR3. The germline gives CDR1 KGHDR, CDR2 SFDVKD. In DNA, the CDR3 is TGTGCCACCAGTGTAGGACAGGGCCGCAGCACAGATACGCAGTATTTT. It specifies CATSVGQGRSTDTQYF.